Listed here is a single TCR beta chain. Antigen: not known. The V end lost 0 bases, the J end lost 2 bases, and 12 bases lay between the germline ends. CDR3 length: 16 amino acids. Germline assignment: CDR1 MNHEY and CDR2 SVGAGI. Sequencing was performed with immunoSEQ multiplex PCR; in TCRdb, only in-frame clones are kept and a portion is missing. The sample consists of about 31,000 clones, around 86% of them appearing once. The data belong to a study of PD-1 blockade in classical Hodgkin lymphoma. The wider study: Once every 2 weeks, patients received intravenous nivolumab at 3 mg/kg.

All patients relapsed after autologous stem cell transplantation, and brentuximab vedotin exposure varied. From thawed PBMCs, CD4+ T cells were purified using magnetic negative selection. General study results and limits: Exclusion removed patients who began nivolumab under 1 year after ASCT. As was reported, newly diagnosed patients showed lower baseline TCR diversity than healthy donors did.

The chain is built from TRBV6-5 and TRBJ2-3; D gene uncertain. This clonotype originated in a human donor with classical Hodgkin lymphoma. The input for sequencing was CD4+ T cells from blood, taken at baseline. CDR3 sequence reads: CASSYSATTNTDTQYF. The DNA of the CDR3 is TGTGCCAGCAGTTACTCCGCTACTACAAACACAGATACGCAGTATTTT.